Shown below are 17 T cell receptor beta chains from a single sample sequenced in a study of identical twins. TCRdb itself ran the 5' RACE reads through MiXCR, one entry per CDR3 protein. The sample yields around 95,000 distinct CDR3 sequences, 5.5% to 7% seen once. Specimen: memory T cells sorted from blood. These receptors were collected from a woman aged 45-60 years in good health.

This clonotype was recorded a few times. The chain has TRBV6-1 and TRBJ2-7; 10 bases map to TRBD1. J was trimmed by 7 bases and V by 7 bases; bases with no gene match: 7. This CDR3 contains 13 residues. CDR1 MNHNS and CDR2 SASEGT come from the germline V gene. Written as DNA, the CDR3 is TGTGCCAGCAACCGACAGGGGGCGGCGGAGCAGTACGTC. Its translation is CASNRQGAAEQYV.

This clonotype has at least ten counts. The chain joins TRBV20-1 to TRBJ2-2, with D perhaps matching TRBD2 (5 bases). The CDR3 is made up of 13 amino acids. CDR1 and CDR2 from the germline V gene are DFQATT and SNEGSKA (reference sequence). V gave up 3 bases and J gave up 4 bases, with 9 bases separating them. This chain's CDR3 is CSASEGSTGELFF. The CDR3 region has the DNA TGCAGTGCTAGCGAGGGTTCCACCGGGGAGCTGTTTTTT.

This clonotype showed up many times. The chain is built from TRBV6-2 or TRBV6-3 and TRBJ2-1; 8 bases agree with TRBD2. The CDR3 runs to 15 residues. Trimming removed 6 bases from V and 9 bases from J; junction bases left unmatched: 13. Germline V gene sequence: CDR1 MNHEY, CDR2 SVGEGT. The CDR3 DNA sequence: TGTGCCAGCAGACGACCGGGACTAGTGAGGAGTGAGCAGTTCTTC. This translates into CASRRPGLVRSEQFF.

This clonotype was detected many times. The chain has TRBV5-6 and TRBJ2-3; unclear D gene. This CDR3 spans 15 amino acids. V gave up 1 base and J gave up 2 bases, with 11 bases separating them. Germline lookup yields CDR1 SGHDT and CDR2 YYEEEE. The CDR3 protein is CASSLRRLDTDTQYF. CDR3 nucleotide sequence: TGTGCCAGCAGCTTGCGGAGACTGGACACAGATACGCAGTATTTT.

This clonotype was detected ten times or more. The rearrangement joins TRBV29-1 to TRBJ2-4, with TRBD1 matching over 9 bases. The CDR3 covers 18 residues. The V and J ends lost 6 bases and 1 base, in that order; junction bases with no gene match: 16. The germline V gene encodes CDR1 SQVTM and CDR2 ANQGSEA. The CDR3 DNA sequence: TGCAGCGTAACACCGGGACAGGGCGAGGGTTGGGCCAAAAACATTCAGTACTTC. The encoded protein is CSVTPGQGEGWAKNIQYF. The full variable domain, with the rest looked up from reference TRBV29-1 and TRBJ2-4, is SAVISQKPSRDICQRGTSLTIQCQVDSQVTMMFWYRQQPGQSLTLIATANQGSEATYESGFVIDKFPISRPNLTFSTLTVSNMSPEDSSIYLCSVTPGQGEGWAKNIQYFGAGTRLSVL.

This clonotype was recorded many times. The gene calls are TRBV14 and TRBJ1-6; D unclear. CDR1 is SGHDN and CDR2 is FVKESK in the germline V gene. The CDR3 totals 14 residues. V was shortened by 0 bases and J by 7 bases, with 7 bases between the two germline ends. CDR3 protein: CASSQDSLNSPLHF. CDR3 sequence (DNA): TGTGCCAGCAGCCAAGACAGCCTCAATTCACCCCTCCACTTT.

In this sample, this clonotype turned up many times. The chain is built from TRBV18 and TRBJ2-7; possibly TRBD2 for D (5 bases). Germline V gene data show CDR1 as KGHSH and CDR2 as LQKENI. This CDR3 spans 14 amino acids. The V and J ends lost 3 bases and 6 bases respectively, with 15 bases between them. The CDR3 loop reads CASSPLGVKSEQYV. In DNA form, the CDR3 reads TGTGCCAGCTCACCCCTCGGGGTAAAAAGCGAGCAGTACGTC.

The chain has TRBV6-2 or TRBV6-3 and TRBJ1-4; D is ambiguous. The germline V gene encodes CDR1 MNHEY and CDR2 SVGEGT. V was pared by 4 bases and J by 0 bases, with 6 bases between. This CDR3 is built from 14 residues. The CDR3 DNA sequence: TGTGCCAGCAGTTTTAGAACAACTAATGAAAAACTGTTTTTT. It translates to CASSFRTTNEKLFF.

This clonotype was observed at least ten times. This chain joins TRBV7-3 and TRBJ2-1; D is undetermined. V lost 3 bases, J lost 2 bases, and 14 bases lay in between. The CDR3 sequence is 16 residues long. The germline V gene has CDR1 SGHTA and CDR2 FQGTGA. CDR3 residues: CASSLSPGRTYNEQFF. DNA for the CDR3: TGTGCCAGCAGCTTGTCCCCCGGACGAACCTACAATGAGCAGTTCTTC.

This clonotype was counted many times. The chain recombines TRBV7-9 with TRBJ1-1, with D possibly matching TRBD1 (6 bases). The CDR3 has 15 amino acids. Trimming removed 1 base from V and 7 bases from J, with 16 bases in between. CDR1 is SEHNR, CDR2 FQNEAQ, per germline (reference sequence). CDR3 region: CASSLGTNRDIEAFF. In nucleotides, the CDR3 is TGTGCCAGCAGCTTAGGAACCAACCGGGACATTGAAGCTTTCTTT.

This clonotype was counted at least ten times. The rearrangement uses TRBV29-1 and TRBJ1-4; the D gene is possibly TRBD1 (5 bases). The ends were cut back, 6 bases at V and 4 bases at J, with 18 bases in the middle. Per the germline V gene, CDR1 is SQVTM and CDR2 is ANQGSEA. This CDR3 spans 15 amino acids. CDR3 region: CSVRGPWPDNEKLFF. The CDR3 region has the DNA TGCAGCGTGCGGGGACCCTGGCCGGATAATGAAAAACTGTTTTTT.

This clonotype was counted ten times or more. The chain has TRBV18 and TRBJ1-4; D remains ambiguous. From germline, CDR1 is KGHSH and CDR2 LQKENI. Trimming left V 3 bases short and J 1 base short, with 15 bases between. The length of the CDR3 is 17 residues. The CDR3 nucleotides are TGTGCCAGCTCACCGCGAGGGCCAAGTGGAACTAATGAAAAACTGTTTTTT. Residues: CASSPRGPSGTNEKLFF. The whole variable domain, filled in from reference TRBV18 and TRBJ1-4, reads NAGVMQNPRHLVRRRGQEARLRCSPMKGHSHVYWYRQLPEEGLKFMVYLQKENIIDESGMPKERFSAEFPKEGPSILRIQQVVRGDSAAYFCASSPRGPSGTNEKLFFGSGTQLSVL.

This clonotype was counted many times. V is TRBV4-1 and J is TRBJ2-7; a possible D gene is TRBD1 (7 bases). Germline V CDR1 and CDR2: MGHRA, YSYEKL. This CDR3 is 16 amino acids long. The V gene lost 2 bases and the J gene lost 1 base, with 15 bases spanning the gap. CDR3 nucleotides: TGCGCCAGCAGCCAAACAATCCAGGGGGGTTCCTACGAGCAGTACTTC. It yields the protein CASSQTIQGGSYEQYF.

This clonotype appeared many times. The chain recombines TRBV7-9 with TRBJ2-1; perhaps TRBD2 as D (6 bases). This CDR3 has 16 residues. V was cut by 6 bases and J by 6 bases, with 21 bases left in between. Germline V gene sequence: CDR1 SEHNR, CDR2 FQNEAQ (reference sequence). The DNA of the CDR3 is TGTGCCAGCAGTTCACCCTTTAGCGGTGTGGGCAATGAGCAGTTCTTC. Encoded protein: CASSSPFSGVGNEQFF.

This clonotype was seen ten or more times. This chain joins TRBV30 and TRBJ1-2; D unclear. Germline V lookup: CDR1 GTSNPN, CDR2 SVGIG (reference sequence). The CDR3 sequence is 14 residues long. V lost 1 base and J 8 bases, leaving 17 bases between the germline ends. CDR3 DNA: TGTGCCTGGAGTGAACAAGGGTTCTGGAGAGGCTACACCTTC. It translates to CAWSEQGFWRGYTF.

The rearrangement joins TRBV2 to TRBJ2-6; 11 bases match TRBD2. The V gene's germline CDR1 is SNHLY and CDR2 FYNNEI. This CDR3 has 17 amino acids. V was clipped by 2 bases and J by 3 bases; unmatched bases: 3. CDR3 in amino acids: CASSELAGGFGANVLTF. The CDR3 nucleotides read TGTGCCAGCAGTGAACTAGCGGGAGGATTTGGGGCCAACGTCCTGACTTTC.

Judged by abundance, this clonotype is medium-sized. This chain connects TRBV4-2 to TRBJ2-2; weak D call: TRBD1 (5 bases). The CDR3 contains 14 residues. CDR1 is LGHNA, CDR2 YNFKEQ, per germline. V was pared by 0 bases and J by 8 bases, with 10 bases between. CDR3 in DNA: TGTGCCAGCAGCCAAGATAGGGGATCAGGGGAGCTGTTTTTT. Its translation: CASSQDRGSGELFF.